The 6 T cell receptor beta chains presented below share a single source sample, sequenced in a study of blood T cells in healthy people across ages. For the second PCR, which ran for 7 to 11 cycles, a sample-barcoded 5' primer and a J-beta primer mix were used. In TCRdb, the 5' RACE reads were re-called with MiXCR into one record per CDR3 protein. Seen here are about 800,000 distinct CDR3 sequences, roughly 25% observed once, and the top ten hold more than 3%. In addition, the sample was reused for a study of T cells of mothers and their children.

Specimen: blood. The receptors originated from a boy younger than 18 in good health.

The chain combines TRBV7-2 with TRBJ2-1, with D unclear. Germline loops: CDR1 SGHTA, CDR2 FQGNSA. The V and J ends lost 1 base and 10 bases respectively, with 17 bases between them. This CDR3 contains 15 residues. CDR3 sequence: CASSLDQLSAAEQFF. The CDR3 bases are TGTGCCAGCAGCTTAGATCAGTTGTCCGCGGCGGAGCAGTTCTTC.

The V gene is TRBV20-1, the J gene TRBJ1-2; D is undetermined. Germline V gene lookup returns CDR1 DFQATT and CDR2 SNEGSKA (reference sequence). This CDR3 has 10 residues. Trimming cost V 5 bases and J 7 bases, with 8 bases left between them. CDR3 in amino acids: CSAGKGGYTF. CDR3 bases: TGCAGTGCTGGTAAAGGTGGCTACACCTTC.

In this sample, this clonotype turned up a few times. This chain joins TRBV6-2 or TRBV6-3 and TRBJ1-1; the D gene is possibly TRBD1 (6 bases). Looked up from germline, CDR1 is MNHEY and CDR2 is SVGEGT. V was trimmed by 5 bases and J by 3 bases, leaving 13 bases between them. There are 14 residues in the CDR3. CDR3 loop: CASSPRDTDTEAFF. The CDR3 DNA sequence: TGTGCCAGCAGTCCTCGGGACACAGACACTGAAGCTTTCTTT.

This clonotype showed up just a few times. V usage is TRBV12-3 or TRBV12-4 and J usage is TRBJ1-4, with D unclear. The CDR3 totals 17 residues. The germline V and J ends were trimmed by 5 bases and 0 bases, with 16 bases remaining between them. The CDR3 DNA reads as TGTGCCAGCAGTCCCCTTGGGGATGGAGCAACTAATGAAAAACTGTTTTTT. This codes for CASSPLGDGATNEKLFF.

This chain uses TRBV6-1 with TRBJ1-2; D ambiguous. This CDR3 is built from 14 residues. V was pared by 7 bases and J by 0 bases, with 12 bases between. Germline-derived CDR1 and CDR2 are MNHNS and SASEGT. For the CDR3, the DNA is TGTGCCAGCAAAGAGACCCTAGCTAACTATGGCTACACCTTC. Protein: CASKETLANYGYTF.

The chain uses TRBV14 and TRBJ2-1, with a tentative D call TRBD2 (5 bases). Germline V gene data show CDR1 as SGHDN and CDR2 as FVKESK. This CDR3 region has 16 residues. Trimming pared 3 bases from V and 0 bases from J, leaving 12 bases between. The DNA of the CDR3 is TGTGCCAGCAGCCATGGCCCAGCGGACTCCTACAATGAGCAGTTCTTC. Amino acid sequence: CASSHGPADSYNEQFF.